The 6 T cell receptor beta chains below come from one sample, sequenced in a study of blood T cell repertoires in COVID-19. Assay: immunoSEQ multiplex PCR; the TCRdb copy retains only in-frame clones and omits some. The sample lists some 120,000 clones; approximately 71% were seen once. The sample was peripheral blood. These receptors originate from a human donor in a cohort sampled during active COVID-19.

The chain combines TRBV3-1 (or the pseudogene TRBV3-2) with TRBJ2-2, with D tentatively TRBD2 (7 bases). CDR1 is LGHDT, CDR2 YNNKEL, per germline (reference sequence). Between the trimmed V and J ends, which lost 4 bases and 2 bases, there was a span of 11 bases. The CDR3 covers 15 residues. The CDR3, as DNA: TGTGCCAGCAGCCGGCGGGGGCCCAACACCGGGGAGCTGTTTTTT. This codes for CASSRRGPNTGELFF.

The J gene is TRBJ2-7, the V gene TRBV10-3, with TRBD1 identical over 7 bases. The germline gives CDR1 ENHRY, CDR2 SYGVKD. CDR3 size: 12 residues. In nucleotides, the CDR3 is TGTGTATGGACAGGCGGACCCTACGAGCAGTACTTC. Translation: CVWTGGPYEQYF.

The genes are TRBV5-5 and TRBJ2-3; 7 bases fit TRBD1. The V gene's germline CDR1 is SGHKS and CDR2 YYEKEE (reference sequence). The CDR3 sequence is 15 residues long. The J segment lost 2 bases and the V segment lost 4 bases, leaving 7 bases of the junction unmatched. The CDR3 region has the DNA TGTGCCAGCAGCCCTTTCACAGGGGCCACAGATACGCAGTATTTT. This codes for CASSPFTGATDTQYF.

CDR3 DNA sequence: TGTGCCAATCTAGCCGGGACAGGGGGTACCGAGCAGTACTTC. Translating it yields CANLAGTGGTEQYF. The rearrangement joins TRBV2 to TRBJ2-7; 11 nucleotides agree with TRBD1. J gave up 6 bases and V 10 bases, and 11 bases lay outside the gene matches. The length of the CDR3 is 14 residues. Germline CDR1 reads SNHLY; CDR2 reads FYNNEI.

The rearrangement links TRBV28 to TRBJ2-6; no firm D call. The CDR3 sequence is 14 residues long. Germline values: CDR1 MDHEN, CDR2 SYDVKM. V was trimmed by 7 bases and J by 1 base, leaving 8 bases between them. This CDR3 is CASKKLSGANVLTF. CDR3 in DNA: TGTGCCAGCAAGAAGCTATCTGGGGCCAACGTCCTGACTTTC.

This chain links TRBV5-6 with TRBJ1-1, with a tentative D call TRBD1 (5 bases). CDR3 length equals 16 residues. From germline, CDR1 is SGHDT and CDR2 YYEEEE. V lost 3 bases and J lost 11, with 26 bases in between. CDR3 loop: CASSSNRPDTPPLAFF. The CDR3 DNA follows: TGTGCCAGCAGCTCGAACAGGCCCGATACGCCCCCTTTGGCTTTCTTT. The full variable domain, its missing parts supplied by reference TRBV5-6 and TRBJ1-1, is DAGVTQSPTHLIKTRGQQVTLRCSPKSGHDTVSWYQQALGQGPQFIFQYYEEEERQRGNFPDRFSGHQFPNYSSELNVNALLLGDSALYLCASSSNRPDTPPLAFFGQGTRLTVV.